A single sample is the source of the 20 T cell receptor beta chains below, sequenced in a study of blood T cell repertoires in COVID-19. Here immunoSEQ multiplex PCR was the method, and the copy in TCRdb shows in-frame clones only, minus some. Here the sample spans around 160,000 clones, about 82% being singletons. Source material: peripheral blood. The receptors were sampled from a woman aged 40 to 55 with active or convalescent COVID-19.

The V call is TRBV25-1, the J call TRBJ2-2; maybe TRBD1 (5 bases). This CDR3 spans 13 amino acids. Between the trimmed V and J ends, which lost 6 bases and 7 bases, there was a span of 12 bases. Germline lookup yields CDR1 MGHDK and CDR2 SYGVNS. CDR3 sequence: CASSAQGRGELFF. The DNA for the CDR3 is TGTGCCAGCAGCGCTCAGGGTCGCGGGGAGCTGTTTTTT.

The rearrangement joins TRBV3-1 (or the pseudogene TRBV3-2) to TRBJ2-5; 12 positions agree with TRBD2. The germline gives CDR1 LGHDT, CDR2 YNNKEL (reference sequence). The CDR3 consists of 12 residues. Trimming removed 4 bases from V and 14 bases from J; junction bases left unmatched: 5. The CDR3 reads CASSPSGGAGYF. The DNA of the CDR3 is TGTGCCAGCAGCCCTAGCGGGGGGGCGGGATACTTC.

CDR3 coding DNA: TGTGCCAGCTCACCACCGATCGGGGTCGGCTACACCTTC. Encoded protein: CASSPPIGVGYTF. This rearrangement joins TRBV18 to TRBJ1-2; D is ambiguous. V lost 0 bases and J lost 8, with 10 bases in between. The CDR3 has 13 residues. CDR1 and CDR2 (germline): KGHSH, LQKENI.

V gene TRBV5-7 combines with J gene TRBJ2-1; no clear D. TRBV5-7 is an ORF, with its function uncertain. V lost 3 bases and J lost 6, with 13 bases in between. This CDR3 has 14 residues. The CDR3 sequence is CASSSSLVTNEQFF. DNA for the CDR3: TGTGCCAGCAGCTCGTCCCTAGTGACCAATGAGCAGTTCTTC.

The rearrangement links TRBV4-3 to TRBJ2-7; tentatively, D is TRBD2 (5 bases). V was shortened by 3 bases and J by 3 bases, with 18 bases between the two germline ends. Per germline, CDR1 LGHNA and CDR2 YSLEER. This CDR3 contains 16 residues. The CDR3 here is CASSQEAGVANYEQYF. For the CDR3, the DNA is TGCGCCAGCAGCCAGGAGGCAGGAGTAGCTAACTACGAGCAGTACTTC.

This chain links TRBV7-6 with TRBJ1-1, with D unclear. CDR1 and CDR2 from the germline V gene are SGHVS and FNYEAQ. Trimming removed 5 bases from V and 5 bases from J, with 15 bases in between. The CDR3 contains 14 residues. The CDR3 spells CASSPRTGGTEAFF. The CDR3 coding sequence is TGTGCCAGCAGCCCTAGGACTGGAGGAACTGAAGCTTTCTTT.

V and J are TRBV5-5 and TRBJ2-5; TRBD1 matches 8 bases. The CDR3 has 15 residues. Germline assignment: CDR1 SGHKS and CDR2 YYEKEE (reference sequence). V shed 2 bases and J 5 bases; nucleotides not matched to a gene: 8. This chain's CDR3 is CASSFWPGGGETQYF. The DNA of the CDR3 is TGTGCCAGCAGCTTTTGGCCAGGGGGCGGGGAGACCCAGTACTTC.

This clone was seen a few times. V gene TRBV11-2 combines with J gene TRBJ1-1; possible D gene TRBD1, 5 bases. The CDR3 runs 14 residues. V shed 5 bases and J shed 4 bases, with 14 bases lying between them. CDR1 is SGHAT, CDR2 FQNNGV, per germline. The CDR3 loop is CASSEQGFGTEAFF. CDR3 DNA: TGTGCCAGCAGCGAGCAGGGTTTCGGCACTGAAGCTTTCTTT. Filled out from reference TRBV11-2 and TRBJ1-1, the complete variable domain reads EAGVAQSPRYKIIEKRQSVAFWCNPISGHATLYWYQQILGQGPKLLIQFQNNGVVDDSQLPKDRFSAERLKGVDSTLKIQPAKLEDSAVYLCASSEQGFGTEAFFGQGTRLTVV.

This chain links TRBV6-5 with TRBJ1-6, with TRBD1 matching 8 bases. The CDR3 spans 15 residues. The germline CDR1 and CDR2 sequences are MNHEY and SVGAGI. V lost 8 bases, J lost 4 bases, and 7 bases stayed unmatched. CDR3 coding DNA: TGTGCCAGCCGGGAAAACAGGGGGTATAATTCACCCCTCCACTTT. It is translated as CASRENRGYNSPLHF.

The V gene is TRBV30, the J gene TRBJ1-5, with D unclear. The CDR3 covers 13 residues. V lost 2 bases, J lost 3 bases, and 8 bases lay in between. Germline lookup yields CDR1 GTSNPN and CDR2 SVGIG (reference sequence). CDR3 nucleotides: TGTGCCTGGAGTCCAGACTTCAATCAGCCCCAGCATTTT. Its translation: CAWSPDFNQPQHF.

The chain is built from TRBV27 and TRBJ2-3; TRBD2 matches 8 bases. With V trimmed by 2 bases and J by 7 bases, 5 bases remained unmatched. The germline V gene has CDR1 MNHEY and CDR2 SMNVEV (reference sequence). The CDR3 contains 14 residues. The CDR3 is CASSLGLAKNTQYF. DNA of the CDR3: TGTGCCAGCAGTTTAGGACTAGCTAAGAATACGCAGTATTTT.

The chain couples TRBV18 to TRBJ1-2, with TRBD1 matching over 12 bases. The CDR3 spans 16 residues. After removal of 6 bases from V and 3 bases from J, the junction contained 8 bases not matched to a gene. Germline V lookup: CDR1 KGHSH, CDR2 LQKENI. CDR3 sequence: CASSTGTGGPYYGYTF. CDR3 DNA: TGTGCCAGCTCTACCGGGACAGGGGGCCCATACTATGGCTACACCTTC. The variable domain in full, with the rest retrieved from reference TRBV18 and TRBJ1-2, is NAGVMQNPRHLVRRRGQEARLRCSPMKGHSHVYWYRQLPEEGLKFMVYLQKENIIDESGMPKERFSAEFPKEGPSILRIQQVVRGDSAAYFCASSTGTGGPYYGYTFGSGTRLTVV.

In its sample, this clone was seen once. The gene calls are TRBV5-1 and TRBJ1-5, with D uncertain. Trimming took off 1 base at V and 9 bases at J, with 11 bases between the two ends. The CDR3 extends over 13 amino acids. Germline-derived CDR1 and CDR2 are SGHRS and YFSETQ. CDR3 sequence reads: CASSLSGSGPQHF. CDR3 DNA sequence: TGCGCCAGCAGCTTGTCGGGGTCGGGGCCCCAGCATTTT.

This clone has a handful of counts. The CDR3 reads CASTPMTGAPYEQYF. The CDR3 nucleotides read TGCGCCAGCACCCCCATGACAGGGGCCCCCTACGAGCAGTACTTC. The chain carries TRBV5-1 and TRBJ2-7, with 8 bases that match TRBD1. This CDR3 comprises 15 residues. The germline gives CDR1 SGHRS, CDR2 YFSETQ. V gave up 6 bases and J gave up 2 bases; unmatched junction bases: 10.

The chain uses TRBV2 and TRBJ1-2; D unclear. V was clipped by 0 bases and J by 4 bases, with 3 bases between them. CDR3 length equals 12 residues. Germline CDR1 SNHLY, CDR2 FYNNEI. In nucleotides, the CDR3 is TGTGCCAGCAGTGAAGCGCGCTATGGCTACACCTTC. Translated, it gives CASSEARYGYTF.

V usage is TRBV6-6 and J usage is TRBJ1-1, with TRBD1 matching 9 bases. Losses at the gene ends were 4 bases for V and 4 bases for J; bases not matched to a gene: 7. The germline V gene encodes CDR1 MNHNY and CDR2 SVGAGI (reference sequence). This CDR3 has 15 residues. CDR3 protein: CASSSTDRGSTEAFF. The CDR3 bases are TGTGCCAGCAGTTCCACGGACAGGGGAAGCACTGAAGCTTTCTTT.

About this clone: This sample includes further DNA sequences coding for the same CDR3. J is TRBJ2-2 and V is TRBV5-1; 9 bases map to TRBD2. This CDR3 has 17 residues. Germline V lookup: CDR1 SGHRS, CDR2 YFSETQ. V trimming: 4 bases; J trimming: 7 bases; junction bases outside the gene matches: 14. The CDR3 region has the DNA TGCGCCAGCAGCCGTGCGGGGGGGGCCCCCCCGGGCGGGGAGCTGTTTTTT. Encoded protein: CASSRAGGAPPGGELFF.

This sequence joins TRBV11-2 and TRBJ2-1, with 7 bases fitting TRBD1. The V gene's germline CDR1 is SGHAT and CDR2 FQNNGV. This CDR3 spans 17 amino acids. The V segment lost 8 bases and the J segment 4 bases; nucleotides outside the gene matches: 17. CDR3 sequence (DNA): TGTGCCAGCCTCCCCTGGGCGTCGACAGGGCGGTACAATGAGCAGTTCTTC. Protein: CASLPWASTGRYNEQFF.

V gene TRBV29-1 combines with J gene TRBJ2-7; TRBD1 might be the D (6 bases). The CDR3 runs 12 residues. Per the germline V gene, CDR1 is SQVTM and CDR2 is ANQGSEA. With 6 bases removed from V and 6 bases from J, the gap between germline ends came to 15 bases. This CDR3 reads CSVGLQGPEQYF. The CDR3 DNA reads TGCAGCGTGGGGCTACAGGGCCCCGAGCAGTACTTC.

The chain links TRBV28 to TRBJ1-2, with 11 bases lining up with TRBD1. CDR1 is MDHEN, CDR2 SYDVKM, per germline. The CDR3 extends over 15 amino acids. With V trimmed by 4 bases and J by 5 bases, 6 bases remained unmatched. The CDR3 region is CASSSSGTGGYGYTF. DNA of the CDR3: TGTGCCAGCAGTTCCTCCGGGACAGGGGGATATGGCTACACCTTC.